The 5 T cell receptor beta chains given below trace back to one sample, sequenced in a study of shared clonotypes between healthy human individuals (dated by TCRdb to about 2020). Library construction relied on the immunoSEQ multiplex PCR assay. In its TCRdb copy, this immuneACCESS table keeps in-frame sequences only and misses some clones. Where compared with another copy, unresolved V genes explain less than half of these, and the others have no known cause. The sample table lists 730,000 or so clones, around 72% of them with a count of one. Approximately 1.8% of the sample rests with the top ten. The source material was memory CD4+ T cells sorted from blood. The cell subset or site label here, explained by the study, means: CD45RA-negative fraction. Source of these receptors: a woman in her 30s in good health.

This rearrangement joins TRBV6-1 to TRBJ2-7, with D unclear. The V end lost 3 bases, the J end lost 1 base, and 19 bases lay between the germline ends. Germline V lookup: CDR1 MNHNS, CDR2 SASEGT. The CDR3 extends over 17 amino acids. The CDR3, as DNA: TGTGCCAGCAGTGATATCTTCTTTGCAGCTGGTTCCTACGAGCAGTACTTC. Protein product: CASSDIFFAAGSYEQYF.

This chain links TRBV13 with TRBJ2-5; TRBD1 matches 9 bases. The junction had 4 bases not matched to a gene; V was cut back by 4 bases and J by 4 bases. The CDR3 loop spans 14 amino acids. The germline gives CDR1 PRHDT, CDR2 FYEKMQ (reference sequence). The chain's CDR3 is CASSSGQGRETQYF. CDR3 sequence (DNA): TGTGCCAGCAGCTCGGGACAGGGTCGAGAGACCCAGTACTTC.

The CDR3 loop reads CASTGTSGLNTDTQYF. DNA for the CDR3: TGTGCCAGCACGGGGACTAGCGGTCTAAACACAGATACGCAGTATTTT. The chain joins TRBV6-6 to TRBJ2-3, with 11 bases aligning to TRBD2. The CDR3 runs 16 residues. CDR1 MNHNY and CDR2 SVGAGI come from the germline V gene (reference sequence). V lost 7 bases and J lost 2; bases outside the gene matches: 8.

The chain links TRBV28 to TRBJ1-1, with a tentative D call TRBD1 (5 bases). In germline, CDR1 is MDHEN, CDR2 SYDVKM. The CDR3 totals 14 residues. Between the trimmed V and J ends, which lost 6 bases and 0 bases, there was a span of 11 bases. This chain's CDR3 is CASRWGSLNTEAFF. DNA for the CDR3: TGTGCCAGCAGATGGGGGAGTTTGAACACTGAAGCTTTCTTT. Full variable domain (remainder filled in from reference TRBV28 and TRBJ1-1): DVKVTQSSRYLVKRTGEKVFLECVQDMDHENMFWYRQDPGLGLRLIYFSYDVKMKEKGDIPEGYSVSREKKERFSLILESASTNQTSMYLCASRWGSLNTEAFFGQGTRLTVV.

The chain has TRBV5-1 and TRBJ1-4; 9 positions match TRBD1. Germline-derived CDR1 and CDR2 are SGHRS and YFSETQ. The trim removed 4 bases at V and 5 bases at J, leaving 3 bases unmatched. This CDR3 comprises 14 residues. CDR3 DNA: TGCGCCAGCAGCAAGGACAGGGGCAATGAAAAACTGTTTTTT. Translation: CASSKDRGNEKLFF.